The 24 T cell receptor beta chains in this list originate from one sample, sequenced in a study of molecular identifiers for immune sequencing clone quantification. MiXCR was run by TCRdb on the PCR reads, yielding one entry per CDR3 protein. The profile shows around 82,000 distinct CDR3 sequences, around 20% of them singletons. The specimen sequenced was naive CD8+ T cells from blood, with Jurkat cell RNA spiked in. Subset: FACS-sorted CD8+CD4-CCR7+CD45RA+ naive T cells. The source of these receptors is a human donor in good health. Some libraries in this study had Jurkat cell RNA spiked in.

This clonotype appeared many times. The J gene is TRBJ2-3, the V gene TRBV29-1; 10 bases fit TRBD2. This CDR3 contains 15 residues. The germline V gene has CDR1 SQVTM and CDR2 ANQGSEA. Germline trimming cut 6 bases from V and 2 bases from J; bases unmatched to any gene: 8. The chain's CDR3 is CSVDTSGIFTDTQYF. The CDR3 DNA sequence: TGCAGCGTAGACACTAGCGGGATCTTCACAGATACGCAGTATTTT.

This clonotype was seen only a few times. A single base separates this from a much larger clone, so it may be a read error. The chain joins TRBV19 to TRBJ2-7; TRBD1 matches at 10 bases. CDR1 and CDR2 from the germline V gene are LNHDA and SQIVND (reference sequence). The CDR3 length is 14 residues. In DNA form, the CDR3 reads TGTGCCAGTAGTCACCGGGACAGGGGCTACGAGCGGTACTTC. This gives the protein CASSHRDRGYERYF.

Comment on this clonotype: This sequence may be a read error, since a much larger clone differs from it by one base. This chain connects TRBV5-4 to TRBJ2-1, with TRBD1 matching over 7 bases. CDR1 is SGHNT, CDR2 YYREEE, per germline (reference sequence). The CDR3 runs 15 residues. CDR3 region: CASSLLTGPYNEQLF. CDR3 coding DNA: TGTGCCAGCAGCTTGCTGACAGGGCCCTACAATGAGCAGCTCTTC.

Notes on this clonotype: A read error is possible here, since a much larger clone lies one base away. The chain joins TRBV2 to TRBJ2-2, with 7 bases aligning to TRBD1. Germline V gene lookup returns CDR1 SNHLY and CDR2 FYNNEI. The CDR3 is made up of 15 amino acids. The chain's CDR3 is CASSEVVRGSGELLF. The CDR3 DNA follows: TGTGCCAGCAGTGAAGTGGTCAGGGGGTCCGGGGAGCTGCTTTTT.

The sample holds a few counts of this clonotype. A read error may explain this, as a much larger clone is one base away. The genes are TRBV27 and TRBJ1-1; TRBD1 is a possible D gene (5 bases). This CDR3 region has 15 residues. Between the trimmed V and J ends, which lost 2 bases and 1 base, there was a span of 11 bases. Germline lookup yields CDR1 MNHEY and CDR2 SMNVEV (reference sequence). The CDR3 DNA follows: TGTGCCAGCAGTTTAGTGGGGGATGAGAACACTGAAGCTTTCTTT. This gives the protein CASSLVGDENTEAFF.

This clonotype was recorded many times. The chain is built from TRBV19 and TRBJ2-1, with D possibly matching TRBD1 (5 bases). The CDR3 sequence is 11 residues long. The germline V gene encodes CDR1 LNHDA and CDR2 SQIVND (reference sequence). Trimming stripped 5 bases from V and 9 bases from J, with 8 bases between. Here the CDR3 DNA reads TGTGCCAGTAGTCAGGGCGGTGAGCAGTTCTTC. Protein: CASSQGGEQFF.

This clonotype has ten or more counts. The V gene is TRBV7-2, the J gene TRBJ2-3, with TRBD1 matching 7 bases. Germline V lookup: CDR1 SGHTA, CDR2 FQGNSA. The junction had 5 bases not matched to a gene; V was cut back by 3 bases and J by 2 bases. CDR3 size: 15 residues. The CDR3 bases are TGTGCCAGCAGCTTCGGGACAGCCAACACAGATACGCAGTATTTT. It translates to CASSFGTANTDTQYF.

This clonotype was counted many times. The chain carries TRBV7-9 and TRBJ2-7; D is possibly TRBD1 or TRBD2 (5 bases each). Germline CDR1 SEHNR, CDR2 FQNEAQ (reference sequence). The V end lost 1 base, the J end lost 3 bases, and 16 bases lay between the germline ends. The CDR3 contains 16 residues. CDR3 loop: CASSLGGAEDYYEQYF. In nucleotides, the CDR3 is TGTGCCAGCAGCTTAGGAGGGGCCGAGGATTACTACGAGCAGTACTTC.

This clonotype was observed at least ten times. The chain's CDR3 is CASSYGGPYNEQFF. The CDR3, as DNA: TGTGCCAGCAGTTACGGGGGGCCCTACAATGAGCAGTTCTTC. The chain combines TRBV6-2 or TRBV6-3 with TRBJ2-1; D is possibly TRBD1 or TRBD2 (6 bases each). Germline CDR1 and CDR2: MNHEY and SVGEGT. The CDR3 sequence is 14 residues long. Deletions cut 2 bases from V and 2 bases from J, with 7 bases between.

At least ten counts were recorded for this clonotype. CDR3 loop: CSVVASGYTDTQYF. The CDR3 bases are TGCAGCGTTGTAGCTAGCGGATACACAGATACGCAGTATTTT. The rearrangement uses TRBV29-1 and TRBJ2-3; 7 positions match TRBD2. CDR1 and CDR2 (germline): SQVTM, ANQGSEA. CDR3 length: 14 residues. The V segment lost 4 bases and the J segment 2 bases; nucleotides outside the gene matches: 6.

This clonotype appeared many times. The chain combines TRBV7-9 with TRBJ2-7, with D possibly matching TRBD2 (5 bases). The germline CDR1 and CDR2 sequences are SEHNR and FQNEAQ (reference sequence). V dropped 7 bases and J dropped 0 bases, with 10 bases sitting between them. The CDR3 loop spans 13 amino acids. The CDR3, as DNA: TGTGCCAGCACGCCCCGGGGCTCCTACGAGCAGTACTTC. Its protein product is CASTPRGSYEQYF.

The chain is built from TRBV7-9 and TRBJ2-7; possibly TRBD1 for D (6 bases). V gave up 6 bases and J gave up 0 bases, with 15 bases separating them. This CDR3 is 15 amino acids long. Germline V lookup: CDR1 SEHNR, CDR2 FQNEAQ (reference sequence). This CDR3 reads CASSTGGHLSYEQYF. Here the CDR3 DNA reads TGTGCCAGCAGTACTGGGGGCCACCTCTCCTACGAGCAGTACTTC.

This clonotype was detected ten times or more. V and J are TRBV14 and TRBJ2-3; 7 bases match TRBD2. The J segment lost 4 bases and the V segment lost 1 base, leaving 8 bases of the junction unmatched. This CDR3 has 16 residues. Germline CDR1 reads SGHDN; CDR2 reads FVKESK. CDR3 amino acids: CASSQGSGVVADTQYF. CDR3 nucleotides: TGTGCCAGCAGCCAAGGGAGCGGGGTAGTCGCAGATACGCAGTATTTT.

This clonotype was found many times. The chain employs TRBV2 and TRBJ1-4, with 8 bases that match TRBD1. V was pared by 6 bases and J by 4 bases, with 7 bases of the junction left unmatched. The CDR3 length is 15 residues. Germline V gene lookup returns CDR1 SNHLY and CDR2 FYNNEI. The CDR3 DNA reads as TGTGCCAGCAGACTGGGACAGGAGCATAATGAAAAACTGTTTTTT. This encodes CASRLGQEHNEKLFF.

The genes are TRBV28 and TRBJ2-3, with 7 bases that match TRBD2. The CDR3 extends over 17 amino acids. CDR1 and CDR2 (germline): MDHEN, SYDVKM. Trimming removed 3 bases from V and 2 bases from J; junction bases left unmatched: 11. CDR3 DNA sequence: TGTGCCAGCAGTTTTAGGTCGATGGCGGGAGCCACAGATACGCAGTATTTT. It is translated as CASSFRSMAGATDTQYF. Variable domain in full (rest from reference TRBV28 and TRBJ2-3): DVKVTQSSRYLVKRTGEKVFLECVQDMDHENMFWYRQDPGLGLRLIYFSYDVKMKEKGDIPEGYSVSREKKERFSLILESASTNQTSMYLCASSFRSMAGATDTQYFGPGTRLTVL.

This clonotype was counted ten times or more. The chain joins TRBV4-3 to TRBJ2-2, with TRBD1 identical over 7 bases. Germline CDR1 LGHNA, CDR2 YSLEER. This CDR3 is built from 16 residues. The V and J ends lost 1 base and 6 bases, in that order; junction bases with no gene match: 8. CDR3 protein: CASSQALRGYAGELFF. In DNA form, the CDR3 reads TGCGCCAGCAGCCAAGCCCTCAGGGGGTATGCCGGGGAGCTGTTTTTT.

This clonotype was seen more than once but under ten times. The chain is built from TRBV6-6 and TRBJ2-4; tentatively, D is TRBD1 (5 bases). The germline V and J ends were trimmed by 8 bases and 4 bases, with 12 bases remaining between them. The CDR3 is made up of 13 amino acids. CDR1 is MNHNY, CDR2 SVGAGI, per germline (reference sequence). The CDR3 protein is CASPRVTKNIQYF. The CDR3 nucleotides read TGTGCCAGCCCCAGGGTAACGAAAAACATTCAGTACTTC.

In this sample, this clonotype turned up many times. The chain couples TRBV28 to TRBJ1-1, with a possible D match to TRBD1 (5 bases). CDR1 is MDHEN and CDR2 is SYDVKM in the germline V gene. The CDR3 is 15 amino acids. Trimming shortened V by 5 bases and J by 4 bases, and 17 bases separated the two germline ends. Written as DNA, the CDR3 is TGTGCCAGCAGTCCTGTGGCAGGGAGAGGCACTGAAGCTTTCTTT. Its protein is CASSPVAGRGTEAFF.

This clonotype appeared many times. CDR3 amino acids: CASSANEQFF. In DNA form, the CDR3 reads TGTGCCAGCAGTGCTAATGAGCAGTTCTTC. V is TRBV2 and J is TRBJ2-1; D remains unclear. The CDR3 is 10 residues long. CDR1 is SNHLY and CDR2 is FYNNEI in the germline V gene. The V and J ends lost 4 bases and 7 bases respectively, with 2 bases between them.

J is TRBJ2-1 and V is TRBV6-6, with unresolved D. This CDR3 has 10 residues. CDR1 and CDR2 (germline): MNHNY, SVGAGI (reference sequence). The ends were cut back, 6 bases at V and 5 bases at J, with 2 bases in the middle. The CDR3 loop is CASRNNEQFF. The CDR3 nucleotides read TGTGCCAGCAGGAACAATGAGCAGTTCTTC.

This clonotype occurred many times. The chain employs TRBV20-1 and TRBJ2-2; a weak D match, TRBD2 (6 bases). The germline V and J ends were trimmed by 0 bases and 7 bases, with 9 bases remaining between them. Germline assignment: CDR1 DFQATT and CDR2 SNEGSKA (reference sequence). The CDR3 sequence is 13 residues long. CDR3 nucleotide sequence: TGCAGTGCTAGAGACGGAGGGAGCGGGGAGCTGTTTTTT. Translated, it gives CSARDGGSGELFF.

This clonotype was picked up many times. V gene TRBV14 combines with J gene TRBJ1-3, with 9 nucleotides matching TRBD1. The germline gives CDR1 SGHDN, CDR2 FVKESK. V trimming: 2 bases; J trimming: 4 bases; junction bases outside the gene matches: 6. CDR3 size: 16 residues. CDR3 protein: CASSQLQGAVGNTIYF. CDR3 DNA sequence: TGTGCCAGCAGCCAACTACAGGGGGCTGTAGGAAACACCATATATTTT. Combining the CDR3 with reference TRBV14 and TRBJ1-3 gives the whole variable domain EAGVTQFPSHSVIEKGQTVTLRCDPISGHDNLYWYRRVMGKEIKFLLHFVKESKQDESGMPNNRFLAERTGGTYSTLKVQPAELEDSGVYFCASSQLQGAVGNTIYFGEGSWLTVV.

This clonotype was recorded many times. The chain employs TRBV28 and TRBJ2-7; a possible D gene is TRBD2 (5 bases). Germline V gives CDR1 MDHEN, CDR2 SYDVKM. V lost 3 bases, J lost 6 bases, and 18 bases lay in between. This CDR3 contains 15 residues. CDR3 sequence: CASSFRGPRGLEQYF. The CDR3 DNA is TGTGCCAGCAGTTTCCGCGGCCCACGAGGGCTCGAGCAGTACTTC. Full variable domain (rest looked up from reference TRBV28 and TRBJ2-7): DVKVTQSSRYLVKRTGEKVFLECVQDMDHENMFWYRQDPGLGLRLIYFSYDVKMKEKGDIPEGYSVSREKKERFSLILESASTNQTSMYLCASSFRGPRGLEQYFGPGTRLTVT.

This clonotype appeared many times. J is TRBJ2-3 and V is TRBV28, with D possibly matching TRBD2 (5 bases). Deletions cut 4 bases from V and 3 bases from J, with 23 bases between. Germline loops: CDR1 MDHEN, CDR2 SYDVKM. The CDR3 consists of 18 residues. CDR3 protein: CASSSLLSNGRRTDTQYF. As DNA, the CDR3 is TGTGCCAGCAGTTCTTTACTATCGAATGGTCGGAGGACAGATACGCAGTATTTT.